Listed below are T cell receptor beta chains from one sample, sequenced in a study of post-analysis software for immune sequencing data. MiXCR, applied by TCRdb to the PCR reads, yields one record per CDR3 protein. This table has hundreds of thousands of distinct CDR3 sequences, roughly 30% appearing once. Sequencing was done on a sample of blood. All receptors come from a girl aged 10-17 years with multiple sclerosis. CDR3s include the opening cysteine and the closing phenylalanine or tryptophan. A D gene is named only where the DNA matches it firmly. The size of a clone is reported for some rows only, either as once, few or many, or as a class for expanded clones.

DNA: TGTGCCAGCAGCTTAGTGGCAGGGTGGCACACCGGGGAGCTGTTTTTT; CDR3: CASSLVAGWHTGELFF; J: TRBJ2-2; size: NA; D: NA; V: TRBV7-2
DNA: TGTGCCAGCAGAAGAAGGACAGGTTCGGGTATGTTTAGCAATCAGCCCCAGCATTTT; CDR3: CASRRRTGSGMFSNQPQHF; J: TRBJ1-5; size: NA; D: TRBD1; V: TRBV6-1
DNA: TGTGCCAGCAGTCCCACCGGACCAGGGGGGGAGACCCAGTACTTC; CDR3: CASSPTGPGGETQYF; J: TRBJ2-5; size: few; D: NA; V: TRBV27
DNA: TGCAGTGCTAGGAGTCGGGTGTCGAACACTGAAGCTTTCTTT; CDR3: CSARSRVSNTEAFF; J: TRBJ1-1; size: few; D: NA; V: TRBV20-1
DNA: TGTGCCAGCAGTGAACCTAGGACAGGGTACACAGATACGCAGTATTTT; CDR3: CASSEPRTGYTDTQYF; J: TRBJ2-3; size: many; D: TRBD1; V: TRBV25-1
DNA: TGTGCCAGCAGTTACCCAGCCATGGCGCGAGGTGAGCAGTACTTC; CDR3: CASSYPAMARGEQYF; J: TRBJ2-5; size: NA; D: NA; V: TRBV6-6
DNA: TGTGCCAGCAGCTTAGCGGTGTCAGGGGAAGCTTTCTTT; CDR3: CASSLAVSGEAFF; J: TRBJ1-1; size: few; D: NA; V: TRBV7-2
DNA: TGCGCCAGCAGCTTGGATTTGGTCGGGTCGGGGCCACCCCTCCACTTT; CDR3: CASSLDLVGSGPPLHF; J: TRBJ1-6; size: NA; D: NA; V: TRBV5-1
DNA: TGTGCCAGCAGTTTCTGGGGGAGTGGCAATGGCTACACCTTC; CDR3: CASSFWGSGNGYTF; J: TRBJ1-2; size: NA; D: NA; V: TRBV12-3/TRBV12-4
DNA: TGCAGTGCTAGAACGACAGGGGATCAGCCCCAGCATTTT; CDR3: CSARTTGDQPQHF; J: TRBJ1-5; size: NA; D: TRBD1; V: TRBV20-1
DNA: TGCAGTGCTAGTCTCAGGGGGAGTACGGGGACCCAGTACTTC; CDR3: CSASLRGSTGTQYF; J: TRBJ2-5; size: few; D: TRBD1; V: TRBV20-1
DNA: TGCAGTGCTAGCGCAAGGGCGGCGGGCACAGATACGCAGTATTTT; CDR3: CSASARAAGTDTQYF; J: TRBJ2-3; size: few; D: NA; V: TRBV20-1
DNA: TGTGCCAGCAGCAACCGACAGGGGAAAAGCTCCTACGAGCAGTACTTC; CDR3: CASSNRQGKSSYEQYF; J: TRBJ2-7; size: NA; D: TRBD1; V: TRBV7-8
DNA: TGCAGTGCTTCGTCAGGGCGGCAGCCCCAGCATTTT; CDR3: CSASSGRQPQHF; J: TRBJ1-5; size: few; D: NA; V: TRBV20-1